This T cell receptor beta chain was captured in a study of CD8 T cells in ankylosing spondylitis. This clonotype was seen at least ten times. The V gene's germline CDR1 is DFQATT and CDR2 SNEGSKA (reference sequence). The CDR3 totals 15 residues. J lost 1 base, V lost 5 bases, and 3 bases had no gene match. In TCRdb, the 5' RACE reads were re-called with MiXCR into one record per CDR3 protein. The sample has more than 200,000 distinct CDR3 sequences, 20% to 30% seen once; the top ten hold 0.5% to 0.75%. Material: blood, either unsorted or a sorted T cell fraction (not recorded which). This clonotype was obtained from a male donor with ankylosing spondylitis or in good health (not recorded which). The genes are TRBV20-1 and TRBJ2-5; 14 bases map to TRBD2. The DNA for the CDR3 is TGCAGTGCTGACGGGACTAGCGGGGGCCAAGAGACCCAGTACTTC. Translated, it gives CSADGTSGGQETQYF.